These 30 T cell receptor beta chains were all obtained from the same sample, sequenced in a study of control samples from healthy donors and cancer patients. Data came from immunoSEQ multiplex PCR; TCRdb stores just in-frame clones and leaves some out. The sample consists of 110,000 or so clones, approximately 90% of them appearing once. The sequenced material came from blood. These receptor sequences come from a human donor in good health. The donor label of this sample is uncertain.

The chain is built from TRBV7-8 and TRBJ2-2; D call uncertain. Germline lookup yields CDR1 SGHVS and CDR2 FQNEAQ. The CDR3 covers 20 residues. The V end lost 0 bases, the J end lost 1 base, and 21 bases lay between the germline ends. CDR3 sequence reads: CASSLALMVSGSRNTGELFF. In nucleotides, the CDR3 is TGTGCCAGCAGCTTAGCGCTTATGGTTTCCGGTAGCCGGAACACCGGGGAGCTGTTTTTT.

V usage is TRBV11-2 and J usage is TRBJ2-2; TRBD2 is a possible D gene (5 bases). Trimming shortened V by 5 bases and J by 8 bases, and 9 bases separated the two germline ends. CDR3 length equals 12 residues. The V gene's germline CDR1 is SGHAT and CDR2 FQNNGV. The CDR3 loop is CASSPSWGELFF. The CDR3, as DNA: TGTGCCAGCAGCCCTAGCTGGGGGGAGCTGTTTTTT.

The chain links TRBV28 to TRBJ1-2; D remains ambiguous. Per germline, CDR1 MDHEN and CDR2 SYDVKM. The CDR3 is made up of 14 amino acids. V was clipped by 3 bases and J by 2 bases, with 10 bases between them. CDR3 sequence reads: CASSLGSKNYGYTF. CDR3 coding DNA: TGTGCCAGCAGTTTGGGCAGCAAGAACTATGGCTACACCTTC.

This clone was seen only a few times. The gene calls are TRBV10-3 and TRBJ1-1; tentatively, D is TRBD1 (6 bases). CDR3 length equals 15 residues. Germline CDR1 and CDR2: ENHRY and SYGVKD. Trimming cost V 2 bases and J 4 bases, with 14 bases left between them. The CDR3 loop reads CAISENRDLGTEAFF. The DNA for the CDR3 is TGTGCCATCAGTGAGAACAGGGACCTGGGCACTGAAGCTTTCTTT.

The chain combines TRBV12-3 or TRBV12-4 with TRBJ1-1; D not certain. This CDR3 is 13 amino acids long. V dropped 3 bases and J dropped 1 base, with 6 bases sitting between them. CDR3 DNA sequence: TGTGCCAGCAGTTTCCGCGGGAACACTGAAGCTTTCTTT. This encodes CASSFRGNTEAFF.

The gene calls are TRBV28 and TRBJ2-1, with 10 bases matching TRBD1. The trim removed 6 bases at V and 4 bases at J, leaving 6 bases unmatched. Germline lookup yields CDR1 MDHEN and CDR2 SYDVKM. The CDR3 runs 15 residues. CDR3 coding DNA: TGTGCCAGCAGACTTGGACAGGGGGAATACAATGAGCAGTTCTTC. Protein product: CASRLGQGEYNEQFF.

The chain links TRBV6-1 to TRBJ2-3, with TRBD2 matching 9 bases. CDR3 size: 16 residues. CDR1 MNHNS and CDR2 SASEGT come from the germline V gene. V lost 1 base and J lost 2; bases outside the gene matches: 4. The CDR3 here is CASSEVSGGFTDTQYF. The CDR3 coding sequence is TGTGCCAGCAGTGAAGTGAGCGGGGGGTTCACAGATACGCAGTATTTT.

The chain has TRBV7-3 and TRBJ1-6; D perhaps matches TRBD1 (5 bases). V gave up 5 bases and J gave up 2 bases, with 7 bases separating them. The CDR3 is 14 residues long. Germline V gene sequence: CDR1 SGHTA, CDR2 FQGTGA. The CDR3, as DNA: TGTGCCAGCAGCGCGGGGCCCTATAATTCACCCCTCCACTTT. It translates to CASSAGPYNSPLHF.

This sequence joins TRBV3-1 (or the pseudogene TRBV3-2) and TRBJ1-1, with D unresolved. From germline, CDR1 is LGHDT and CDR2 YNNKEL (reference sequence). V lost 1 base, J lost 0 bases, and 3 bases lay in between. CDR3 length: 13 amino acids. CDR3 loop: CASSQALNTEAFF. Written as DNA, the CDR3 is TGTGCCAGCAGCCAAGCTCTGAACACTGAAGCTTTCTTT.

The chain is built from TRBV28 and TRBJ2-3, with D unclear. The CDR3 contains 12 residues. Trimming took off 3 bases at V and 6 bases at J, with 7 bases between the two ends. The germline V gene encodes CDR1 MDHEN and CDR2 SYDVKM. CDR3 sequence: CASSFIMDTQYF. The CDR3 coding sequence is TGTGCCAGCAGTTTCATCATGGATACGCAGTATTTT.

The chain employs TRBV9 and TRBJ1-2, with 7 nucleotides matching TRBD1. Looked up from germline, CDR1 is SGDLS and CDR2 is YYNGEE. Trimming removed 0 bases from V and 2 bases from J; junction bases left unmatched: 1. This CDR3 comprises 14 residues. In nucleotides, the CDR3 is TGTGCCAGCAGCGTAGGAGGGGGCAACTATGGCTACACCTTC. This translates into CASSVGGGNYGYTF. Complete variable domain (other parts from reference TRBV9 and TRBJ1-2): DSGVTQTPKHLITATGQRVTLRCSPRSGDLSVYWYQQSLDQGLQFLIQYYNGEERAKGNILERFSAQQFPDLHSELNLSSLELGDSALYFCASSVGGGNYGYTFGSGTRLTVV.

The rearrangement joins TRBV30 to TRBJ1-1; D uncertain. Trimming stripped 2 bases from V and 1 base from J, with 17 bases between. This CDR3 comprises 16 residues. Germline V gene data show CDR1 as GTSNPN and CDR2 as SVGIG (reference sequence). In DNA form, the CDR3 reads TGTGCCTGGAGTCGAGGGAGTCTTGTGGCGAACACTGAAGCTTTCTTT. Translating it yields CAWSRGSLVANTEAFF.

The chain carries TRBV9 and TRBJ2-3, with 10 bases lining up with TRBD2. The trim removed 2 bases at V and 2 bases at J, leaving 2 bases unmatched. The CDR3 runs 15 residues. Germline CDR1 SGDLS, CDR2 YYNGEE. This CDR3 reads CASSVTSGNTDTQYF. In DNA form, the CDR3 reads TGTGCCAGCAGCGTTACTAGCGGGAACACAGATACGCAGTATTTT. The complete variable domain, with remaining parts taken from reference TRBV9 and TRBJ2-3, reads DSGVTQTPKHLITATGQRVTLRCSPRSGDLSVYWYQQSLDQGLQFLIQYYNGEERAKGNILERFSAQQFPDLHSELNLSSLELGDSALYFCASSVTSGNTDTQYFGPGTRLTVL.

The J gene is TRBJ1-3, the V gene TRBV5-6; no reliable D call. Germline CDR1 is SGHDT and CDR2 is YYEEEE. The CDR3 spans 12 residues. Trimming left V 0 bases short and J 4 bases short, with 2 bases between. The CDR3: CASSLAGNTIYF. In DNA form, the CDR3 reads TGTGCCAGCAGCTTGGCGGGAAACACCATATATTTT.

The chain couples TRBV10-3 to TRBJ2-5, with 8 bases aligning to TRBD1. Looked up from germline, CDR1 is ENHRY and CDR2 is SYGVKD. V dropped 2 bases and J dropped 5; count of bases not matched to a gene: 7. This CDR3 region has 15 residues. The CDR3 bases are TGTGCCATCAGTGAGCCCCAGGGGGCAAGGGAGACCCAGTACTTC. This codes for CAISEPQGARETQYF.

CDR3 amino acids: CAWSRPDRQTEAFF. CDR3 sequence (DNA): TGTGCCTGGAGCCGCCCGGACAGGCAAACTGAAGCTTTCTTT. This chain links TRBV30 with TRBJ1-1, with TRBD1 matching 7 bases. Germline values: CDR1 GTSNPN, CDR2 SVGIG (reference sequence). The CDR3 is 14 residues long. V lost 3 bases to trimming and J lost 5 bases; unmatched junction nucleotides: 9.

The chain is built from TRBV7-2 and TRBJ2-5, with no clear D. Per the germline V gene, CDR1 is SGHTA and CDR2 is FQGNSA. The CDR3 extends over 17 amino acids. V was cut by 1 base and J by 0 bases, with 15 bases left in between. CDR3 bases: TGTGCCAGCAGCTTAGGAAAATTTGCGAGGCACCAAGAGACCCAGTACTTC. Translating gives CASSLGKFARHQETQYF.

This chain connects TRBV15 to TRBJ1-3, with a tentative D call TRBD1 (6 bases). CDR1 is LNHNV and CDR2 is YYDKDF in the germline V gene (reference sequence). V was cut by 2 bases and J by 10 bases, with 12 bases left in between. The CDR3 consists of 13 residues. The CDR3 coding sequence is TGTGCCACCAGCAGAACCTACAGGGAAACCATATATTTT. It specifies CATSRTYRETIYF.

The rearrangement links TRBV19 to TRBJ1-6, with 10 bases fitting TRBD1. The CDR3 covers 14 residues. J lost 4 bases, V lost 10 bases, and 4 bases had no gene match. CDR1 and CDR2 from the germline V gene are LNHDA and SQIVND (reference sequence). This CDR3 reads CATRQGAYNSPLHF. The CDR3, as DNA: TGTGCCACCCGACAGGGGGCTTATAATTCACCCCTCCACTTT.

This chain uses TRBV6-2 or TRBV6-3 with TRBJ1-1; no definite D call. CDR1 MNHEY and CDR2 SVGEGT come from the germline V gene. The CDR3 covers 14 residues. V was clipped by 6 bases and J by 1 base, with 12 bases between them. CDR3 in amino acids: CASSRLGGNTEAFF. CDR3 bases: TGTGCCAGCAGCCGCCTGGGAGGGAACACTGAAGCTTTCTTT.

The CDR3 is CASSEGTGKNNEQFF. CDR3 bases: TGTGCCAGCAGCGAAGGGACAGGGAAAAACAATGAGCAGTTCTTC. The chain employs TRBV9 and TRBJ2-1; 9 bases map to TRBD1. Germline V gene lookup returns CDR1 SGDLS and CDR2 YYNGEE. This CDR3 region has 15 residues. Trimming cost V 3 bases and J 5 bases; bases outside gene matches: 6.

The J gene is TRBJ2-1, the V gene TRBV18, with 10 bases fitting TRBD2. CDR3 size: 18 residues. CDR1 and CDR2 (germline): KGHSH, LQKENI. The junction had 15 bases not matched to a gene; V was cut back by 3 bases and J by 7 bases. DNA of the CDR3: TGTGCCAGCTCACCCGCAACTTCGAGCGGGGGGGGCGTAAATGAGCAGTTCTTC. It specifies CASSPATSSGGGVNEQFF.

The rearrangement joins TRBV24-1 to TRBJ2-3, with a weak D call TRBD2 (6 bases). The V end was cut by 7 bases, the J end by 3 bases, with 10 bases between. Germline CDR1 and CDR2: KGHDR and SFDVKD. The CDR3 covers 13 residues. The CDR3 DNA reads as TGTGCCACCAGGGGGGGACTGACAGATACGCAGTATTTT. Encoded protein: CATRGGLTDTQYF.

V is TRBV9 and J is TRBJ2-2, with D possibly matching TRBD2 (5 bases). V was pared by 0 bases and J by 4 bases, with 16 bases between. Germline V CDR1 and CDR2: SGDLS, YYNGEE. The CDR3 is made up of 17 amino acids. The CDR3 is CASSVVLGADVTGELFF. The CDR3 bases are TGTGCCAGCAGCGTAGTATTGGGAGCGGACGTCACCGGGGAGCTGTTTTTT.

The V call is TRBV11-2, the J call TRBJ2-4; 7 bases line up with TRBD1. The length of the CDR3 is 15 residues. V trimming: 2 bases; J trimming: 13 bases; junction bases outside the gene matches: 14. Germline CDR1 and CDR2: SGHAT and FQNNGV. The CDR3 loop is CASSLRGTDPSLQYF. Here the CDR3 DNA reads TGTGCCAGCAGCTTACGAGGGACAGACCCTAGCCTACAGTACTTC.

This clone has just a few counts. V and J are TRBV6-1 and TRBJ1-2; possible D gene TRBD1, 6 bases. The CDR3 totals 15 residues. V shed 1 base and J shed 4 bases, with 13 bases lying between them. Per the germline V gene, CDR1 is MNHNS and CDR2 is SASEGT. CDR3 region: CASSEVGGLGYGYTF. In DNA, the CDR3 is TGTGCCAGCAGTGAAGTTGGGGGGCTTGGCTATGGCTACACCTTC.

This chain links TRBV10-3 with TRBJ1-6; D remains unclear. The V end lost 7 bases, the J end lost 9 bases, and 13 bases lay between the germline ends. There are 13 residues in the CDR3. Germline V gene data show CDR1 as ENHRY and CDR2 as SYGVKD. CDR3 loop: CAITPSRPSPLHF. CDR3 coding DNA: TGTGCCATCACGCCCAGCAGGCCTTCACCCCTCCACTTT.

This chain connects TRBV7-9 to TRBJ1-1, with D unclear. The CDR3 has 16 residues. CDR1 SEHNR and CDR2 FQNEAQ come from the germline V gene (reference sequence). Trimming pared 4 bases from V and 1 base from J, leaving 16 bases between. CDR3 nucleotide sequence: TGTGCCAGCAGCTCAGGCGTGGGGAACCCGAACACTGAAGCTTTCTTT. This translates into CASSSGVGNPNTEAFF.

The chain combines TRBV19 with TRBJ1-1; no reliable D call. The CDR3 contains 13 residues. V shed 5 bases and J shed 7 bases, with 14 bases lying between them. Germline V lookup: CDR1 LNHDA, CDR2 SQIVND (reference sequence). The CDR3 protein is CASSPRQASEAFF. CDR3 nucleotides: TGTGCCAGTAGTCCCCGACAAGCCAGTGAAGCTTTCTTT.

This chain links TRBV2 with TRBJ2-1, with 9 bases lining up with TRBD1. CDR1 SNHLY and CDR2 FYNNEI come from the germline V gene. The ends lost 3 bases at V and 10 bases at J; junction bases unmatched: 10. This CDR3 spans 15 amino acids. CDR3: CASSDLGTGRGEQFF. The DNA of the CDR3 is TGTGCCAGCAGTGACTTAGGGACAGGGCGGGGAGAGCAGTTCTTC.